The 13 T cell receptor beta chains below all came from one sample that was sequenced in a study of identical twins. One entry per CDR3 protein, called by TCRdb with MiXCR from the 5' RACE reads. The sample contains 300,000 to 350,000 distinct CDR3 sequences, about 12% of which appear only once. These data also featured in a second study, about yellow fever vaccine responses in identical twins.

Specimen: CD8+ T cells sorted from blood. The source of these receptors is a woman aged 18-29 years in good health.

In its sample, this clonotype was seen a few times. This chain links TRBV15 with TRBJ1-2; tentative D call: TRBD1 (6 bases). Germline V gene lookup returns CDR1 LNHNV and CDR2 YYDKDF (reference sequence). Trimming removed 3 bases at V and 4 bases at J, with 18 bases between. The CDR3 runs 16 residues. The CDR3: CATSSEGIGQTYGYTF. Here the CDR3 DNA reads TGTGCCACCAGCAGTGAGGGGATTGGACAGACCTATGGCTACACCTTC.

This clonotype was seen a handful of times. V and J are TRBV12-3 or TRBV12-4 and TRBJ1-6; no reliable D call. V gave up 0 bases and J gave up 10 bases, with 13 bases separating them. This CDR3 spans 15 amino acids. The CDR3 loop is CASSLAGGRRSPLHF. CDR3 nucleotides: TGTGCCAGCAGTTTAGCGGGAGGGAGACGATCACCCCTCCACTTT.

The chain carries TRBV19 and TRBJ2-7, with 11 bases lining up with TRBD2. Per the germline V gene, CDR1 is LNHDA and CDR2 is SQIVND (reference sequence). The CDR3 extends over 15 amino acids. The trim removed 6 bases at V and 2 bases at J, leaving 6 bases unmatched. CDR3 protein: CASRPTSGSAYEQYF. CDR3 nucleotide sequence: TGTGCCAGTAGACCTACTAGCGGGAGTGCCTACGAGCAGTACTTC.

This clonotype was observed a handful of times. The V gene is TRBV7-6, the J gene TRBJ2-6; no firm D call. Per the germline V gene, CDR1 is SGHVS and CDR2 is FNYEAQ. Trimming left V 5 bases short and J 3 bases short, with 17 bases between. The CDR3 is made up of 17 amino acids. The CDR3, as DNA: TGTGCCAGCAGCCCCGGACCATCCATCGGTGGGGCCAACGTCCTGACTTTC. Translation gives CASSPGPSIGGANVLTF.

This chain joins TRBV25-1 and TRBJ2-2; the match to TRBD2 covers 12 bases. The V gene's germline CDR1 is MGHDK and CDR2 SYGVNS. CDR3 size: 20 residues. Trimming cost V 3 bases and J 1 base; bases outside gene matches: 12. CDR3 loop: CASSESTSGSAWLNTGELFF. CDR3 nucleotides: TGTGCCAGCAGTGAGTCGACTAGCGGGAGCGCTTGGTTGAACACCGGGGAGCTGTTTTTT.

The V gene is TRBV6-2 or TRBV6-3, the J gene TRBJ2-7, with unresolved D. The germline V gene has CDR1 MNHEY and CDR2 SVGEGT. Trimming stripped 2 bases from V and 7 bases from J, with 6 bases between. This CDR3 is 11 amino acids long. CDR3 in DNA: TGTGCCAGCAGTTACCCCGATGAGCAGTACTTC. It translates to CASSYPDEQYF.

The chain links TRBV10-3 to TRBJ1-5; D not resolved. CDR3 length: 13 amino acids. The germline V and J ends were trimmed by 0 bases and 10 bases, with 10 bases remaining between them. Germline values: CDR1 ENHRY, CDR2 SYGVKD. CDR3 sequence: CAISESTLPPQHF. For the CDR3, the DNA is TGTGCCATCAGTGAGTCGACTTTGCCTCCCCAGCATTTT.

This clonotype was found a few times. This chain joins TRBV15 and TRBJ2-5; tentatively, D is TRBD1 (7 bases). CDR1 LNHNV and CDR2 YYDKDF come from the germline V gene (reference sequence). The CDR3 contains 15 residues. V was cut by 3 bases and J by 2 bases, with 13 bases left in between. The CDR3 DNA is TGTGCCACCAGCAGGCGGGACAGTGAACAAGAGACCCAGTACTTC. Protein sequence: CATSRRDSEQETQYF.

This chain links TRBV6-1 with TRBJ1-1; unclear D gene. V dropped 6 bases and J dropped 5 bases, with 10 bases sitting between them. The CDR3 runs to 12 residues. In germline, CDR1 is MNHNS, CDR2 SASEGT. CDR3 nucleotides: TGTGCCAGCAGCTGGACGGAAACTGAAGCTTTCTTT. Amino acids: CASSWTETEAFF.

V usage is TRBV7-9 and J usage is TRBJ2-7; 8 nucleotides line up with TRBD2. Germline assignment: CDR1 SEHNR and CDR2 FQNEAQ (reference sequence). V was clipped by 7 bases and J by 3 bases; unmatched bases: 5. CDR3 size: 13 residues. The CDR3 reads CASKAGTSYEQYF. DNA of the CDR3: TGTGCCAGCAAGGCCGGGACTAGCTACGAGCAGTACTTC.

The sample holds many counts of this clonotype. The chain has TRBV29-1 and TRBJ2-7; unclear D gene. The CDR3 length is 10 residues. Deletions cut 4 bases from V and 6 bases from J, with 7 bases between. Per the germline V gene, CDR1 is SQVTM and CDR2 is ANQGSEA. The CDR3 sequence: CSVGAGEQYF. CDR3 DNA: TGCAGCGTTGGGGCCGGCGAGCAGTACTTC.

There are many counts of this clonotype. DNA for the CDR3: TGTGCCAGCAGCTTAGCTCATAAAAACAATGAGCAGTTCTTC. As protein: CASSLAHKNNEQFF. The chain has TRBV7-8 and TRBJ2-1; D call uncertain. Trimming shortened V by 0 bases and J by 5 bases, and 8 bases separated the two germline ends. CDR3 length: 14 amino acids. Germline CDR1 SGHVS, CDR2 FQNEAQ.

This rearrangement joins TRBV19 to TRBJ2-1, with 12 bases lining up with TRBD2. The CDR3 has 15 residues. Germline lookup yields CDR1 LNHDA and CDR2 SQIVND (reference sequence). Trimming took 7 bases from V and 10 from J; bases not matched to a gene: 11. CDR3 nucleotide sequence: TGTGCCAGTAACAAACTAGCGGGAGGTTTCGAGGAGCAGTTCTTC. Translated: CASNKLAGGFEEQFF.